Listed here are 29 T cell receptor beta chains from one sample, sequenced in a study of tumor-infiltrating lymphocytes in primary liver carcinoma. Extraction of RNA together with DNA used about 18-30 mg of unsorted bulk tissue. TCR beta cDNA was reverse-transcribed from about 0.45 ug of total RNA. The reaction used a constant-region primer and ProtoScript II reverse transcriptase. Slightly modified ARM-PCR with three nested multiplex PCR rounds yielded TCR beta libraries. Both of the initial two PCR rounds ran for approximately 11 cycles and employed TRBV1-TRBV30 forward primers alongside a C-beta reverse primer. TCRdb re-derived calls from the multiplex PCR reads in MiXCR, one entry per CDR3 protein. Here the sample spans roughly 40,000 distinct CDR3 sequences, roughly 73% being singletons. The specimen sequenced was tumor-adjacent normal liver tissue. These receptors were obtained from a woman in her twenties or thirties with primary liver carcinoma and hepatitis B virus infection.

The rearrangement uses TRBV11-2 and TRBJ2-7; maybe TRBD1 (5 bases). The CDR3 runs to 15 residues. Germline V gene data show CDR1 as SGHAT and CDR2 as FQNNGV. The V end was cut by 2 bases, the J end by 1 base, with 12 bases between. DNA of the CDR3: TGTGCCAGCAGCTTAATGCAGGGCCCTTCCTACGAGCAGTACTTC. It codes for CASSLMQGPSYEQYF. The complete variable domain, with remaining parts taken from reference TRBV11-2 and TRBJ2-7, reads EAGVAQSPRYKIIEKRQSVAFWCNPISGHATLYWYQQILGQGPKLLIQFQNNGVVDDSQLPKDRFSAERLKGVDSTLKIQPAKLEDSAVYLCASSLMQGPSYEQYFGPGTRLTVT.

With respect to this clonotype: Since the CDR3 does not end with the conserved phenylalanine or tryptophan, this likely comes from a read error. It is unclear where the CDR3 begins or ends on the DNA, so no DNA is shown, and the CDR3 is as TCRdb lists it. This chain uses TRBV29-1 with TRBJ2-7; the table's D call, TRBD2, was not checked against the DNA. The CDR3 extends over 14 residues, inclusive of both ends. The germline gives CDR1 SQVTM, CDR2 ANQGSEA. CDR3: CSIVLSSPPYEQYL.

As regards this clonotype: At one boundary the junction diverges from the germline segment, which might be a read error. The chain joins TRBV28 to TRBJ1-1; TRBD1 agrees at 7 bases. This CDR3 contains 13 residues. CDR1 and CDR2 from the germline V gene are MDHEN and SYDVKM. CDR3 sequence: CASTLTGNTEVFF. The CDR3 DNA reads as TGTGCCAGCACTTTGACAGGGAACACTGAAGTTTTCTTT.

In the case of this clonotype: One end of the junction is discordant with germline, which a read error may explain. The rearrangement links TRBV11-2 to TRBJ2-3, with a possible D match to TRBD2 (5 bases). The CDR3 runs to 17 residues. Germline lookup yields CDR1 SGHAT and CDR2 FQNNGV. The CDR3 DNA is TGTGCCAGCAGCCATCGAGGGAACGTGAGCCTCACAGATACGCAGTATTTC. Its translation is CASSHRGNVSLTDTQYF.

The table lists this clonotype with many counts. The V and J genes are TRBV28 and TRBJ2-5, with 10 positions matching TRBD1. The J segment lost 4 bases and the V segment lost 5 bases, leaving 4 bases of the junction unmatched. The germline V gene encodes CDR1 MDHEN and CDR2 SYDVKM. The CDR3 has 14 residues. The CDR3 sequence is CASSNRDRGETQYF. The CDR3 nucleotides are TGTGCCAGCAGTAACCGGGACAGGGGAGAGACCCAGTACTTC.

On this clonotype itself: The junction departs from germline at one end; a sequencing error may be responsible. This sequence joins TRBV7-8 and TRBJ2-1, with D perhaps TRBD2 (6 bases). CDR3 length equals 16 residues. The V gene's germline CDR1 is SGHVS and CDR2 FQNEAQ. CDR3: CVSSLGRGKGYNEQFF. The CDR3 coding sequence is TGTGTCAGCAGCTTAGGTCGGGGGAAGGGATACAATGAGCAGTTCTTC. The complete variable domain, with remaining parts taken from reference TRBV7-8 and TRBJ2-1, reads GAGVSQSPRYKVAKRGQDVALRCDPISGHVSLFWYQQALGQGPEFLTYFQNEAQLDKSGLPSDRFFAERPEGSVSTLKIQRTQQEDSAVYLCVSSLGRGKGYNEQFFGPGTRLTVL.

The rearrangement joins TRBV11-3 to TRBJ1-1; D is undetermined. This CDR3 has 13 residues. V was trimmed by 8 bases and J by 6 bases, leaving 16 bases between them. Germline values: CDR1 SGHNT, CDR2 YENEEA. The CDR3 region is CASSSGLAPEAFF. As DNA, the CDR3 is TGTGCCAGCTCTTCAGGTCTGGCGCCTGAAGCTTTCTTT.

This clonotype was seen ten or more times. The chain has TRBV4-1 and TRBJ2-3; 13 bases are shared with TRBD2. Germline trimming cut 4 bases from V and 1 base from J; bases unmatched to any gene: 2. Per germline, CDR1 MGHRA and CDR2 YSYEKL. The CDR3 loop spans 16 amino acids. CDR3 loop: CASSPGLAGRTDTQYF. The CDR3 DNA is TGCGCCAGCAGCCCGGGACTAGCGGGGCGCACAGATACGCAGTATTTT.

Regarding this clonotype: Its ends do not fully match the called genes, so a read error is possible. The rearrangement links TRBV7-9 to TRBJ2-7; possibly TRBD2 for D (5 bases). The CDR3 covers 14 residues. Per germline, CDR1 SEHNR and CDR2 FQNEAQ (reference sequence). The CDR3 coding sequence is TGTGCCAGCAGCTCGGGATGCCTCTCCTACGGGCAGTATTTC. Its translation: CASSSGCLSYGQYF.

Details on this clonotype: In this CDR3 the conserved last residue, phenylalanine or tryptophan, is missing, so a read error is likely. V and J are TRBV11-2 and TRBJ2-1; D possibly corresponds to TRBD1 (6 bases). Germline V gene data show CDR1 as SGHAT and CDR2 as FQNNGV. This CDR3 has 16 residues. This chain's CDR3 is CASSLGMGAQYNEQFS. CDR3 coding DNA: TGTGCCAGTAGCTTAGGGATGGGGGCGCAGTACAATGAGCAGTTCTCC.

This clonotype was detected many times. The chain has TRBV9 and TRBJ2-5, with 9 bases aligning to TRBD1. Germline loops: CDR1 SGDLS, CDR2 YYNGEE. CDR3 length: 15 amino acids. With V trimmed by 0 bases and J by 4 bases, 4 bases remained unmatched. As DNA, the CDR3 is TGTGCCAGCAGCGTAGATGGACAGGGGAGAGAGACCCAGTACTTC. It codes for CASSVDGQGRETQYF.

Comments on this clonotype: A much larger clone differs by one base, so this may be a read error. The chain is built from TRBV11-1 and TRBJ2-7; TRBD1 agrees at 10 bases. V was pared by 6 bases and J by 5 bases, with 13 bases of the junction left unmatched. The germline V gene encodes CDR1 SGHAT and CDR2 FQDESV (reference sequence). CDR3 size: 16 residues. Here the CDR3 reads CASRPKPGTGVHEQYF. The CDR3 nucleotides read TGTGCCAGCAGGCCGAAGCCCGGGACAGGGGTTCACGAGCAGTACTTC.

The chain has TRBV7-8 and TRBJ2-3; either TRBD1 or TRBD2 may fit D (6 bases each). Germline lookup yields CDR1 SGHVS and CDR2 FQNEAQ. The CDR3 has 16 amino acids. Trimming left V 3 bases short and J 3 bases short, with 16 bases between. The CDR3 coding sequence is TGTGCCAGCAGCTTTGTAGTGAGGGGGAGGACAGATACGCAGTATTTT. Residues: CASSFVVRGRTDTQYF.

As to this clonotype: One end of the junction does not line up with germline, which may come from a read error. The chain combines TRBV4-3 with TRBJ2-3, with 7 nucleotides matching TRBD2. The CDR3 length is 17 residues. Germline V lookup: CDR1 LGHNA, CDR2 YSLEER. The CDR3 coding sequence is TGCCCCAGCAGCCGCCGCATAGGGGACCCCCCCTCGGGGGGGCAGTATTTT. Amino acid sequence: CPSSRRIGDPPSGGQYF.

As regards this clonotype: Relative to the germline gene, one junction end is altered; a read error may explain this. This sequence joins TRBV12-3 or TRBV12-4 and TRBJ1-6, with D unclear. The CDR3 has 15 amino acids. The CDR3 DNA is TGTGCCAGCAGTTTTGGAGGGTCCTATAATTCGCCCCTCCTCTTT. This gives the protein CASSFGGSYNSPLLF.

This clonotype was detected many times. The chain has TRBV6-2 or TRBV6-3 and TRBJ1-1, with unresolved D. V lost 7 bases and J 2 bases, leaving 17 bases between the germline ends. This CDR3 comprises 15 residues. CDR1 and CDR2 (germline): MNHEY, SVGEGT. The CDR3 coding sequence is TGTGCCAGCATAACGCCGAGAAGGCCCAACACTGAAGCTTTCTTT. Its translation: CASITPRRPNTEAFF.

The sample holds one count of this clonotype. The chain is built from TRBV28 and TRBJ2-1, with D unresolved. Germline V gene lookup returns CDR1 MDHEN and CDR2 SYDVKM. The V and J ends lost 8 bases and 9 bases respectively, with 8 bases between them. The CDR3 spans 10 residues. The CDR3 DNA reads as TGTGCCAGCTTTTTTGGTGAGCAGTTCTTC. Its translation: CASFFGEQFF. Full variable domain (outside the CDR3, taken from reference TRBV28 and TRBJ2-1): DVKVTQSSRYLVKRTGEKVFLECVQDMDHENMFWYRQDPGLGLRLIYFSYDVKMKEKGDIPEGYSVSREKKERFSLILESASTNQTSMYLCASFFGEQFFGPGTRLTVL.

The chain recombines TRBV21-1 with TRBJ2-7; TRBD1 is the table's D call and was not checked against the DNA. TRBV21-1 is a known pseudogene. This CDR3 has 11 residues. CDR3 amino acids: CARAPGCEKCF. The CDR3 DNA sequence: TGTGCCCGCGCCCCCGGCTGCGAGAAGTGCTTC.

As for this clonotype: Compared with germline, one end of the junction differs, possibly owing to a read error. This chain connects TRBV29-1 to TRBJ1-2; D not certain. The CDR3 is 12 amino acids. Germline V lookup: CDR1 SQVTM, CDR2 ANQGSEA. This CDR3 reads CGVRRENYGYTF. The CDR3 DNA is TGCGGCGTTAGAAGGGAGAACTATGGCTACACCTTC.

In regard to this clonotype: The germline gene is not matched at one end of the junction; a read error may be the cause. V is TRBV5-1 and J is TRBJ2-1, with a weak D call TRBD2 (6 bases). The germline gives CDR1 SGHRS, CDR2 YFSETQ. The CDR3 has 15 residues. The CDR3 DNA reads TGCGCCAGAAGCTTGGGAGGTGGGAAAGACAATGAGCAGTTCTTC. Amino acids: CARSLGGGKDNEQFF.

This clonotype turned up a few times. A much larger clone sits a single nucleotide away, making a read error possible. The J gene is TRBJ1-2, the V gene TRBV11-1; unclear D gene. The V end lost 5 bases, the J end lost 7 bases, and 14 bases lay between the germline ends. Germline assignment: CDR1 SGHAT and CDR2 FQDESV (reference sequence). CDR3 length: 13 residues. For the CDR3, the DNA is TGTGCCAGCAGCCTGGACGCCTCCCGTGGCTACACCTTC. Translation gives CASSLDASRGYTF.

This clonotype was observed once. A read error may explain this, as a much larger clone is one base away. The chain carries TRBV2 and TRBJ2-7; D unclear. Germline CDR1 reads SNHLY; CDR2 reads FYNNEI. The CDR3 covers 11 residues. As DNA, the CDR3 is TGTGCCAGCAGGTCCCTCTACGACCAGTACTTC. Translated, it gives CASRSLYDQYF.

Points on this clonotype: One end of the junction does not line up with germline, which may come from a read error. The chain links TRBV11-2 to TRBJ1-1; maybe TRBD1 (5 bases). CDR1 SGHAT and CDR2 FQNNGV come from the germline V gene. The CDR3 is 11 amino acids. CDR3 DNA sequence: TGTGGCAGCAGCCCCGGGACCGAAGCTTCCTTT. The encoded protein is CGSSPGTEASF.

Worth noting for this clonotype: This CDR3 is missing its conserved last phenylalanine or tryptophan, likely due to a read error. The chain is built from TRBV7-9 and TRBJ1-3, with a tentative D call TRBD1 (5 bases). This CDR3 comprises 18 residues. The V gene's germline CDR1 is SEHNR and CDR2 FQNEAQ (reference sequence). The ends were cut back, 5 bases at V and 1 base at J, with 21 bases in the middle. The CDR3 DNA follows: TGTGCCAGCAGCCCGCAAGGGGATGGACTAAGTTCTGGAAACACCATATATTCT. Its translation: CASSPQGDGLSSGNTIYS.

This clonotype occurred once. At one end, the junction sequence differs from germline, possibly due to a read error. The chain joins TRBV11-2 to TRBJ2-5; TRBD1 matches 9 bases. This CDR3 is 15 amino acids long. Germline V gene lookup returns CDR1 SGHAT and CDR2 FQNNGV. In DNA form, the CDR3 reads TGTGTCAGCAGCCTGGGGGACAGGGAGCAACAGACCCAGTACTTC. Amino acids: CVSSLGDREQQTQYF.

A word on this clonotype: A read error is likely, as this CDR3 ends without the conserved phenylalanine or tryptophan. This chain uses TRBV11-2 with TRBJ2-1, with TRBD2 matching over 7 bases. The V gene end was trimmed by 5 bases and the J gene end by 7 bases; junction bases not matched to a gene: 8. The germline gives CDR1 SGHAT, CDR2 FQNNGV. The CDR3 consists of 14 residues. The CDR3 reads CASSHGGTSNEQFS. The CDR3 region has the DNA TGTGCCAGCAGCCACGGGGGGACGTCGAATGAGCAGTTCTCC.

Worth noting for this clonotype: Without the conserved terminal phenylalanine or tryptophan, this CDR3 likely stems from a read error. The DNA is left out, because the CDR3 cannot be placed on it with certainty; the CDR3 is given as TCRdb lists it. This CDR3 reads CSGRLDQETRCL. The chain has TRBV29-1 and TRBJ2-5; the table names TRBD2, a call not compared with the DNA. The CDR3 spans 12 amino acids, including both terminal residues. The germline V gene has CDR1 SQVTM and CDR2 ANQGSEA.

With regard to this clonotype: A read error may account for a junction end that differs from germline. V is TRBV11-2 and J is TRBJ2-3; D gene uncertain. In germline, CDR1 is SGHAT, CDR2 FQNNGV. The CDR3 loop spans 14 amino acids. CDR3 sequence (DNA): TGTACCAGCAACTTACCAGTGAGCATAGATATGCAGTATTTT. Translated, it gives CTSNLPVSIDMQYF.

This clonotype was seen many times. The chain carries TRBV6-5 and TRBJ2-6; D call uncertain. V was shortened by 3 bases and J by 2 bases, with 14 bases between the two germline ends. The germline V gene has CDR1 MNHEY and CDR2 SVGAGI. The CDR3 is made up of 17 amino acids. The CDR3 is CASSYDGRPTGANVLTF. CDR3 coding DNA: TGTGCCAGCAGTTATGATGGCCGCCCGACTGGGGCCAACGTCCTGACTTTC.